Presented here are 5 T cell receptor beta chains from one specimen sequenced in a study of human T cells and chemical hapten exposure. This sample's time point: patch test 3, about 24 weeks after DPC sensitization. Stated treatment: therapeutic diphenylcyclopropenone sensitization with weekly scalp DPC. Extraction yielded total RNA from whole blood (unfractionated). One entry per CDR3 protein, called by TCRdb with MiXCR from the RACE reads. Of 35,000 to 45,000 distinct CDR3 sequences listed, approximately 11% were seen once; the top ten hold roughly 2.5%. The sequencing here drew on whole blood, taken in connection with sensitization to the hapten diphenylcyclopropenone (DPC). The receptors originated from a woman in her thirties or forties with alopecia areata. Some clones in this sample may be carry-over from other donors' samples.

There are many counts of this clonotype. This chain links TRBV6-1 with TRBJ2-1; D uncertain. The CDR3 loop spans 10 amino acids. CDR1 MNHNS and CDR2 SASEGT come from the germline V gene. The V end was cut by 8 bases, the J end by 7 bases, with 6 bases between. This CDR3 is CASRANEQFF. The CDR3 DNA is TGTGCCAGCCGAGCTAATGAGCAGTTCTTC.

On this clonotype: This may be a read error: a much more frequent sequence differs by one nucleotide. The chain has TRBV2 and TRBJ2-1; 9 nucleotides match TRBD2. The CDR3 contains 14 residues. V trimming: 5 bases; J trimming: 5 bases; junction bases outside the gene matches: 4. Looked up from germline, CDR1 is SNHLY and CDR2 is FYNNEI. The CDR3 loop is CASSRRGGDNEQFF. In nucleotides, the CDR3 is TGTGCCAGCAGTCGCCGCGGGGGGGACAATGAGCAGTTCTTC.

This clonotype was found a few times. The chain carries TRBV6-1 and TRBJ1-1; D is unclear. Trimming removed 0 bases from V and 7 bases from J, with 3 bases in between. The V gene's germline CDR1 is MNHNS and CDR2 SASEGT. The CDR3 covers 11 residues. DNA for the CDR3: TGTGCCAGCAGTGAAGCTATTGAAGCTTTCTTT. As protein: CASSEAIEAFF.

The chain's CDR3 is CSAREEGYYGYTF. The CDR3 nucleotides read TGCAGTGCTAGAGAAGAAGGGTACTATGGCTACACCTTC. The rearrangement links TRBV20-1 to TRBJ1-2; no clear D gene. Germline lookup yields CDR1 DFQATT and CDR2 SNEGSKA (reference sequence). V lost 0 bases and J lost 3, with 8 bases in between. The CDR3 is 13 amino acids.

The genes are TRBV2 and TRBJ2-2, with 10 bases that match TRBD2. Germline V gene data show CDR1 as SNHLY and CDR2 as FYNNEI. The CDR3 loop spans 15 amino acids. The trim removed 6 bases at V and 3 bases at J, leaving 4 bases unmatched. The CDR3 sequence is CASSTLAGDTGELFF. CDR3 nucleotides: TGTGCCAGCAGCACCCTAGCGGGAGACACCGGGGAGCTGTTTTTT.